This T cell receptor beta chain comes out of a study of blood T cells in healthy people across ages (dated by TCRdb to the mid-2010s). Turning to the overall study: In model experiments, template switching captured about one uniquely barcoded TCR beta cDNA molecule for every two T cells. Using deep sequencing normalized with unique cDNA molecular identifiers, the study measured how TCR beta repertoire diversity changes with age. Four age groups were formed from the donors: young (average 16 years), middle-aged (around 40), aged (more than 55) and long-lived (roughly 81). The study analyzed two additional independent replicas of 1 million unique cDNA reads from the same blood draw for two donors, one aged 18 to 30 and one aged 80 or older. To avoid experimental bias, donors of different ages were randomly spread across the sequencing lanes. Study-wide conclusions, independent of this receptor: There was a strong correlation between observed TCR beta diversity and the percentage of naive T cells measured by flow cytometry. Estimates of total diversity from one million sequenced T cells were regarded as lower bounds and underestimates. Observed TCR beta diversity per million T cells fell roughly linearly with age, and a significant reduction was already apparent by age about 43. Conclusive comparison of naive and antigen-experienced compartments was prevented by the profiling of bulk unsorted PBMCs. Donor CMV infection status was unknown, potentially confounding age-related changes in expanded clonotypes. Compared with the aged group, the long-lived group had more naive CD4+ T cells, fewer expanded clones and increased TCR diversity, suggesting age selection.

Libraries were prepared through 5' RACE. Reads for this sample came from an Illumina HiSeq 2500. A second PCR of roughly 7 to 11 cycles was run with a J-beta primer mix and a sample-barcoded 5' primer. A unique molecular identifier was introduced onto each TCR beta cDNA molecule by a template-switch 5' adaptor carrying 12 random nucleotides. Each sample yielded at least 2.5 million CDR3-containing paired-end reads. First-strand cDNA synthesis was performed from all RNA using the Mint cDNA synthesis kit, with priming by a TRBC-specific oligonucleotide. After uracil-DNA glycosylase treatment, a first 18-cycle PCR used universal primers M1SS and BC2_uni_R on all cDNA. The paper's processing steps were these. For normalization, 1 million high-quality reads were randomly selected from each sample, with every read carrying a distinct molecular identifier. Reads with shared molecular identifiers were discarded instead of being binned into consensus sequences. CDR3 identification, clonotype clustering and error correction used MiTCR with a Q25 quality threshold and the strictest error-elimination algorithm. A nonparametric unseen species model with Euler transformation was used to estimate lower-bound total TCR beta diversity. The public reads were run again by TCRdb, first through fastp at Q25 and then through MiXCR, and only productive beta chains were kept. Rows with one shared CDR3 protein collapse into an entry with the most common genes and DNA. These V and J calls rely on TCRdb rather than the paper's analysis. This sample lists about 1.8 million distinct CDR3 sequences; about 49% were detected once. About 2.1% of the sample belongs to the ten largest clones.

Clipping removes 5 bases from V and 4 bases from J, with 11 as the unmatched junction base count. From a lookup of the germline V gene (reference sequence), CDR1 and CDR2 are DFQATT and SNEGSKA. The CDR3, cysteine through phenylalanine, is 15 amino acids long. Of the read, only the CDR3 DNA is kept; its 45 bases are in frame from base 1. Systemically healthy Caucasian individuals from Russia, 35 to 50 in total and aged about 6 to 100 years, were included as donors. Ten milliliters of peripheral blood were drawn from each donor into EDTA-treated Vacutainer tubes. Ficoll-Paque density-gradient centrifugation was used to isolate PBMCs, with at least 6.5 million per sample. Trizol reagent was used to extract total RNA from the PBMCs, yielding at least 5.5 micrograms per sample. For every donor, flow cytometry on a PBMC aliquot measured the percentage of naive CD45RAhigh/CD27high T cells. This clonotype occurred a few times. The antigen it binds to is not known. No much larger clone is present one base from it, and per-base qualities are unavailable.

Recombination connected TRBV20-1 to TRBJ2-5; 9 middle bases align to TRBD1. The receptor was derived from a middle-aged woman in good health. Material: blood. Read as DNA, the sequence is TGCAGTGCTGACCCACTAACAGGGGGCCGAGAGACCCAGTACTTC. This translates into CSADPLTGGRETQYF.